This T cell receptor (beta chain) comes out of a study of chemoradiotherapy in HPV16-positive cancers. The repertoire was sequenced with immunoSEQ multiplex PCR; TCRdb's copy has only in-frame clones and lacks some. The table shows tens of thousands of clones, with roughly 90% occurring only once. Trimming removed 4 bases at V and 3 bases at J, with 16 bases between. Germline loops: CDR1 GTSNPN, CDR2 SVGIG (reference sequence). The CDR3 consists of 14 residues. The sequence came from a human donor with HPV-associated anogenital cancer. The chain combines TRBV30 with TRBJ2-7, with D tentatively TRBD2 (6 bases). The starting material was blood, obtained from a patient who underwent chemoradiotherapy. The CDR3 spells CAWNGDPGDYEQYF. CDR3 nucleotides: TGTGCCTGGAATGGGGACCCGGGGGACTACGAGCAGTACTTC. Looking up the rest from reference TRBV30 and TRBJ2-7 gives the full variable domain: SQTIHQWPATLVQPVGSPLSLECTVEGTSNPNLYWYRQAAGRGLQLLFYSVGIGQISSEVPQNLSASRPQDRQFILSSKKLLLSDSGFYLCAWNGDPGDYEQYFGPGTRLTVT.